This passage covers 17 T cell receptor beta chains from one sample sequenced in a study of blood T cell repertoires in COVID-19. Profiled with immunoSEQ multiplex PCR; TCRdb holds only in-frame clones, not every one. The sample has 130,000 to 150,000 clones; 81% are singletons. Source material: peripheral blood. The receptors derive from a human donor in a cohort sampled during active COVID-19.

The CDR3 reads CASSLGGRLYEQYF. DNA for the CDR3: TGTGCCAGCAGCTTAGGGGGGAGGCTCTACGAGCAGTACTTC. This chain uses TRBV11-2 with TRBJ2-7; possibly TRBD2 for D (6 bases). Germline CDR1 is SGHAT and CDR2 is FQNNGV. The CDR3 runs to 14 residues. Trimming took off 1 base at V and 3 bases at J, with 10 bases between the two ends. Full variable domain (rest looked up from reference TRBV11-2 and TRBJ2-7): EAGVAQSPRYKIIEKRQSVAFWCNPISGHATLYWYQQILGQGPKLLIQFQNNGVVDDSQLPKDRFSAERLKGVDSTLKIQPAKLEDSAVYLCASSLGGRLYEQYFGPGTRLTVT.

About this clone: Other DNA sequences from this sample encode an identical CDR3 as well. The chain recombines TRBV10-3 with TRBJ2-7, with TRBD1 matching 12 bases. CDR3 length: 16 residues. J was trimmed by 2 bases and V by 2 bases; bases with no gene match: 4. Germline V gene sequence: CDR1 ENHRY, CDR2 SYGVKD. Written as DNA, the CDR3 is TGTGCCATCAGTGAGCCGGGACAGGGGGCCACCTACGAGCAGTACTTC. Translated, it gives CAISEPGQGATYEQYF.

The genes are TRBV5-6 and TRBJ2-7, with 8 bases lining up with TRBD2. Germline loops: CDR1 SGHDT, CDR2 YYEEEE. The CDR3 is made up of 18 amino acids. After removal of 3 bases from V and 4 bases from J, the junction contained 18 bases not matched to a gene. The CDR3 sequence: CASSSLTIASGLGYEQYF. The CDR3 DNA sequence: TGTGCCAGCAGCTCCCTCACTATTGCTAGCGGGTTGGGGTACGAGCAGTACTTC.

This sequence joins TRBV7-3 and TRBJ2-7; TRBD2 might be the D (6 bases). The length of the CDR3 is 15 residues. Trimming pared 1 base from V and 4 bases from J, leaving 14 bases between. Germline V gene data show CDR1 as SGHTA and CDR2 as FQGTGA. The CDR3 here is CASSLSGGSQYEQYF. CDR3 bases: TGTGCCAGCAGCTTAAGTGGAGGGAGCCAGTACGAGCAGTACTTC.

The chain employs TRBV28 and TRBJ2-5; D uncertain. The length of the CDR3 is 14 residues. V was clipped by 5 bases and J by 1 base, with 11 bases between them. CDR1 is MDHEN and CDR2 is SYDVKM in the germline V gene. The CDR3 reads CASSPSTLQETQYF. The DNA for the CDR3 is TGTGCCAGCAGTCCCTCGACACTCCAAGAGACCCAGTACTTC.

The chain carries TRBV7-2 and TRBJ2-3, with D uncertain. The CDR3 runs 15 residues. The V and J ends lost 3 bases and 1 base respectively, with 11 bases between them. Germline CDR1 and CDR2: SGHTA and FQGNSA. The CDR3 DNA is TGTGCCAGCAGCTTTTGGAACAGAGGCACAGATACGCAGTATTTT. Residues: CASSFWNRGTDTQYF.

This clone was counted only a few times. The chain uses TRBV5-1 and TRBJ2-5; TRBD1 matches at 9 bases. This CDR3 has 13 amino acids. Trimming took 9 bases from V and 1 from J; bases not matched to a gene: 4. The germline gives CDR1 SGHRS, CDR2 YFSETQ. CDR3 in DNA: TGCGCCACCACGGGACAGGGCCAAGAGACCCAGTACTTC. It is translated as CATTGQGQETQYF.

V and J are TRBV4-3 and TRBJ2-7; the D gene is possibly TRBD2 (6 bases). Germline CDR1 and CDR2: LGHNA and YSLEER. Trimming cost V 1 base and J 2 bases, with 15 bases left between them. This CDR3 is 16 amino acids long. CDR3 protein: CASSQGPGGAAYEQYF. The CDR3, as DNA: TGCGCCAGCAGCCAAGGGCCTGGCGGGGCCGCCTACGAGCAGTACTTC.

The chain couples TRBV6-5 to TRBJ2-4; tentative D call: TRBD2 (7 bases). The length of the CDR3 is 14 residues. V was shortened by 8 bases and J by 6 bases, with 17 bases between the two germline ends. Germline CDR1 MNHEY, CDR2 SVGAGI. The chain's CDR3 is CASLGGGQGNIQYF. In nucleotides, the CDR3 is TGTGCCAGCTTAGGGGGAGGGCAGGGAAACATTCAGTACTTC.

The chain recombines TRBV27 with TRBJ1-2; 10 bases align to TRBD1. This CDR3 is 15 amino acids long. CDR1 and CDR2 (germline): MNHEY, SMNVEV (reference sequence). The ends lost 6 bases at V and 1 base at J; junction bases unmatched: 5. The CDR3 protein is CASSRDRGLNYGYTF. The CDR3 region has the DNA TGTGCCAGCAGCCGTGACAGGGGGCTTAACTATGGCTACACCTTC.

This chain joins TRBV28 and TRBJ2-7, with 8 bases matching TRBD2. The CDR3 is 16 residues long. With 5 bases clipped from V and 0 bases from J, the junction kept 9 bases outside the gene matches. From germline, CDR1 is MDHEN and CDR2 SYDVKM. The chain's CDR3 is CASSAYRSGSSYEQYF. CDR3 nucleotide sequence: TGTGCCAGCAGTGCCTACCGAAGCGGGAGCTCCTACGAGCAGTACTTC.

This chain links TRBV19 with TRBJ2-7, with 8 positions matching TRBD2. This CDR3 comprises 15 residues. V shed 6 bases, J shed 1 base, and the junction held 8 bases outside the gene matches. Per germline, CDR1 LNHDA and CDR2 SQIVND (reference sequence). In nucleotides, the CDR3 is TGTGCCAGTAGCCCGGGGGGGGCCCGATCCTACGAGCAGTACTTC. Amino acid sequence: CASSPGGARSYEQYF.

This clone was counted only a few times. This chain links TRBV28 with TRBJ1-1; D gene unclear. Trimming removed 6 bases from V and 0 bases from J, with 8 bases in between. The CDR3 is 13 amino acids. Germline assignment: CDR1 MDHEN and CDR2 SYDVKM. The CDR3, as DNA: TGTGCCAGCAGCCAGAATTTGAACACTGAAGCTTTCTTT. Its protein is CASSQNLNTEAFF. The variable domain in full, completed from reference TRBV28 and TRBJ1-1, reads DVKVTQSSRYLVKRTGEKVFLECVQDMDHENMFWYRQDPGLGLRLIYFSYDVKMKEKGDIPEGYSVSREKKERFSLILESASTNQTSMYLCASSQNLNTEAFFGQGTRLTVV.

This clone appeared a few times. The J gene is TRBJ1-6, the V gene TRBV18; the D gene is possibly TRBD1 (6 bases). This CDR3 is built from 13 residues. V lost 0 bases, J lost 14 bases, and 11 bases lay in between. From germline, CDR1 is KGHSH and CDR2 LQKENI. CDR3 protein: CASSPPGAGALHF. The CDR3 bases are TGTGCCAGCTCACCACCGGGGGCAGGGGCCCTCCACTTT.

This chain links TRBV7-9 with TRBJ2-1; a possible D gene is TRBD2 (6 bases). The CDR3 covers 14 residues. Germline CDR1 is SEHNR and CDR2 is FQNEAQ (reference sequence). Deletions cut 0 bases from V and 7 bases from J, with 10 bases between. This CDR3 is CASSLAGGENEQFF. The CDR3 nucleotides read TGTGCCAGCAGCTTAGCGGGAGGAGAAAATGAGCAGTTCTTC.

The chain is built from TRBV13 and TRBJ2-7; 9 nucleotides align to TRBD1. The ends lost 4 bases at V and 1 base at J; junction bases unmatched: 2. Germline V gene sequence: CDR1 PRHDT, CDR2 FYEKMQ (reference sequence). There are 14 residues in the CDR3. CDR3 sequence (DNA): TGTGCCAGCAGCTACAGGGGGCTGTCCTACGAGCAGTACTTC. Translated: CASSYRGLSYEQYF.

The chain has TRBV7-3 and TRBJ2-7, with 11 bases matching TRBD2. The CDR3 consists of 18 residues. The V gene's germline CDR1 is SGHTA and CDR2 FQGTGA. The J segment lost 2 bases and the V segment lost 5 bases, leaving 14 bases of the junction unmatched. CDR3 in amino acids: CASSLPEASGRKAYEQYF. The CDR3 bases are TGTGCCAGCAGCCTCCCTGAGGCTAGCGGGAGGAAGGCCTACGAGCAGTACTTC.